The 30 T cell receptor beta chains given below trace back to one sample, sequenced in a study of long-term antiretroviral therapy in people with HIV. Researchers ran immunoSEQ v3.0 at survey level. Profiled with immunoSEQ multiplex PCR; TCRdb holds only in-frame clones, not every one. The sample consists of roughly 33,000 clones, around 97% of them appearing once. This specimen was unsorted PBMCs, taken 6.9 years after starting antiretroviral therapy. The receptors were gathered from a man aged 30-40 years with HIV.

The chain joins TRBV2 to TRBJ2-2; 9 positions match TRBD1. V shed 6 bases and J 6 bases; nucleotides not matched to a gene: 8. The CDR3 spans 15 residues. CDR1 is SNHLY, CDR2 FYNNEI, per germline. CDR3 sequence: CASRVGTGLAGELFF. The CDR3 coding sequence is TGTGCCAGCAGAGTCGGGACAGGGCTTGCCGGGGAGCTGTTTTTT.

The chain carries TRBV19 and TRBJ1-2; D gene ambiguous. V lost 2 bases and J 6 bases, leaving 10 bases between the germline ends. The CDR3 length is 13 residues. Germline V gene data show CDR1 as LNHDA and CDR2 as SQIVND (reference sequence). The CDR3 nucleotides are TGTGCCAGTAGTATAAACAGAGACAATGGCTACACCTTC. Translating it yields CASSINRDNGYTF.

This sequence joins TRBV14 and TRBJ2-2, with 9 bases lining up with TRBD1. The germline gives CDR1 SGHDN, CDR2 FVKESK. V lost 8 bases, J lost 5 bases, and 6 bases stayed unmatched. The CDR3 spans 14 residues. The CDR3, as DNA: TGTGCCAGCGCCGGGACAGGGAATACCGGGGAGCTGTTTTTT. Amino acid sequence: CASAGTGNTGELFF.

This chain uses TRBV7-6 with TRBJ2-7, with 14 bases aligning to TRBD2. The trim removed 5 bases at V and 0 bases at J, leaving 9 bases unmatched. Germline lookup yields CDR1 SGHVS and CDR2 FNYEAQ. This CDR3 is built from 18 residues. This CDR3 is CASSARLAGGLSSYEQYF. The CDR3 DNA follows: TGTGCCAGCAGCGCGAGACTAGCGGGAGGGCTGAGCTCCTACGAGCAGTACTTC. Drawing the rest from reference TRBV7-6 and TRBJ2-7, the complete variable domain is GAGVSQSPRYKVTKRGQDVALRCDPISGHVSLYWYRQALGQGPEFLTYFNYEAQQDKSGLPNDRFSAERPEGSISTLTIQRTEQRDSAMYRCASSARLAGGLSSYEQYFGPGTRLTVT.

The rearrangement links TRBV2 to TRBJ2-3; D gene uncertain. V shed 11 bases and J shed 6 bases, with 33 bases lying between them. The CDR3 is 18 amino acids. Germline CDR1 is SNHLY and CDR2 is FYNNEI. The CDR3 bases are TGTGCCGCCTCCCTGTCTTTAGGTTTCGGAGCCCGGCTGGATACGCAGTATTTT. Protein sequence: CAASLSLGFGARLDTQYF.

J is TRBJ2-1 and V is TRBV19; perhaps TRBD1 as D (6 bases). Germline V gene lookup returns CDR1 LNHDA and CDR2 SQIVND (reference sequence). The V and J ends lost 3 bases and 7 bases respectively, with 13 bases between them. CDR3 length: 14 amino acids. The CDR3 here is CASSIPGAVNEQFF. DNA for the CDR3: TGTGCCAGTAGTATCCCAGGGGCGGTAAATGAGCAGTTCTTC. Supplemented by reference TRBV19 and TRBJ2-1, the full variable domain reads DGGITQSPKYLFRKEGQNVTLSCEQNLNHDAMYWYRQDPGQGLRLIYYSQIVNDFQKGDIAEGYSVSREKKESFPLTVTSAQKNPTAFYLCASSIPGAVNEQFFGPGTRLTVL.

The table lists this clone with a count of one. The rearrangement uses TRBV7-6 and TRBJ2-5; D not certain. CDR1 is SGHVS and CDR2 is FNYEAQ in the germline V gene. V lost 5 bases, J lost 7 bases, and 8 bases lay in between. CDR3 length: 11 residues. DNA for the CDR3: TGTGCCAGCAGCCCAAGCTTGACCCAGTACTTC. This sequence encodes CASSPSLTQYF.

The CDR3 sequence is CASSQGQDYGYTF. CDR3 nucleotide sequence: TGTGCCAGCAGCCAAGGACAGGACTATGGCTACACCTTC. The chain combines TRBV4-2 with TRBJ1-2, with a possible D match to TRBD1 (6 bases). The CDR3 is 13 amino acids. Germline CDR1 reads LGHNA; CDR2 reads YNFKEQ. Trimming removed 1 base from V and 3 bases from J, with 6 bases in between.

In nucleotides, the CDR3 is TGTGCCAGCAGTTCCCAACCACCGGGACTAGCGGCCTACGAGCAGTACTTC. Translated: CASSSQPPGLAAYEQYF. J is TRBJ2-7 and V is TRBV27, with 11 bases lining up with TRBD2. The CDR3 length is 17 residues. Trimming removed 4 bases from V and 2 bases from J; junction bases left unmatched: 10. Germline CDR1 reads MNHEY; CDR2 reads SMNVEV (reference sequence).

The gene calls are TRBV6-5 and TRBJ1-1; D is ambiguous. The CDR3 consists of 13 residues. V was pared by 7 bases and J by 5 bases, with 14 bases between. Germline values: CDR1 MNHEY, CDR2 SVGAGI. The CDR3 bases are TGTGCCAGCACGCGGGCGGTATGGACTGAAGCTTTCTTT. This translates into CASTRAVWTEAFF.

The chain links TRBV29-1 to TRBJ2-1, with 10 positions matching TRBD1. The CDR3 is 13 amino acids. Germline V gene lookup returns CDR1 SQVTM and CDR2 ANQGSEA. J gave up 8 bases and V 6 bases, and 7 bases lay outside the gene matches. The CDR3 loop is CSVRDRGIYEQFF. The CDR3, as DNA: TGCAGCGTCCGGGACAGGGGTATCTATGAGCAGTTCTTC.

V gene TRBV28 combines with J gene TRBJ1-2; D is uncertain. The CDR3 has 12 residues. CDR1 is MDHEN, CDR2 SYDVKM, per germline. Between the trimmed V and J ends, which lost 3 bases and 6 bases, there was a span of 8 bases. Here the CDR3 DNA reads TGTGCCAGCAGTTTCCGTCAGAATGGCTACACCTTC. Translated: CASSFRQNGYTF.

The chain recombines TRBV7-8 with TRBJ1-3, with a possible D match to TRBD1 (5 bases). The CDR3 sequence is 12 residues long. Per germline, CDR1 SGHVS and CDR2 FQNEAQ. V was trimmed by 8 bases and J by 4 bases, leaving 9 bases between them. The CDR3 coding sequence is TGTGCCAGCGAGGGGCCCGGAAACACCATATATTTT. Translating gives CASEGPGNTIYF. The variable domain in full, with the rest retrieved from reference TRBV7-8 and TRBJ1-3, is GAGVSQSPRYKVAKRGQDVALRCDPISGHVSLFWYQQALGQGPEFLTYFQNEAQLDKSGLPSDRFFAERPEGSVSTLKIQRTQQEDSAVYLCASEGPGNTIYFGEGSWLTVV.

This clone showed up just once. The chain combines TRBV15 with TRBJ2-1; D is possibly TRBD2 (5 bases). The CDR3 contains 17 residues. The V end lost 0 bases, the J end lost 0 bases, and 12 bases lay between the germline ends. Germline V gene sequence: CDR1 LNHNV, CDR2 YYDKDF (reference sequence). In DNA, the CDR3 is TGTGCCACCAGCAGAGATTTAACGGACTTCTCCTACAATGAGCAGTTCTTC. Translated, it gives CATSRDLTDFSYNEQFF.

The rearrangement uses TRBV27 and TRBJ1-4; possible D gene TRBD1, 5 bases. Germline V gene lookup returns CDR1 MNHEY and CDR2 SMNVEV (reference sequence). The V and J ends lost 10 bases and 4 bases respectively, with 25 bases between them. This CDR3 is 17 amino acids long. CDR3 DNA sequence: TGTGCCAAACAGCTGACCCTCCTCGACAGCCATAATGAAAAACTGTTTTTT. Translation gives CAKQLTLLDSHNEKLFF.

The chain carries TRBV10-3 and TRBJ1-5; D ambiguous. Germline lookup yields CDR1 ENHRY and CDR2 SYGVKD. Trimming cost V 3 bases and J 4 bases, with 10 bases left between them. The CDR3 consists of 14 residues. CDR3 residues: CAISDEVGNQPQHF. In DNA form, the CDR3 reads TGTGCCATCAGTGATGAGGTCGGGAATCAGCCCCAGCATTTT.

V is TRBV6-1 and J is TRBJ1-2, with D maybe TRBD1 (6 bases). The V end was cut by 7 bases, the J end by 5 bases, with 14 bases between. CDR3 size: 13 residues. CDR1 and CDR2 from the germline V gene are MNHNS and SASEGT. CDR3 DNA: TGTGCCAGCAACCCAACAGGGATTTATGGCTACACCTTC. The encoded protein is CASNPTGIYGYTF.

The rearrangement links TRBV15 to TRBJ1-5; no definite D call. The length of the CDR3 is 14 residues. Trimming took off 0 bases at V and 2 bases at J, with 5 bases between the two ends. Germline V lookup: CDR1 LNHNV, CDR2 YYDKDF (reference sequence). The CDR3 DNA reads TGTGCCACCAGCAGAGAAAAACGCAATCAGCCCCAGCATTTT. It is translated as CATSREKRNQPQHF.

This chain joins TRBV7-2 and TRBJ2-5; 10 bases match TRBD1. Germline V CDR1 and CDR2: SGHTA, FQGNSA. This CDR3 comprises 14 residues. The trim removed 4 bases at V and 3 bases at J, leaving 2 bases unmatched. CDR3 sequence: CASSWGTGEETQYF. The CDR3 bases are TGTGCCAGCAGCTGGGGGACAGGGGAAGAGACCCAGTACTTC.

The chain is built from TRBV5-1 and TRBJ1-6, with 9 bases matching TRBD1. Germline CDR1 reads SGHRS; CDR2 reads YFSETQ. V was pared by 4 bases and J by 7 bases, with 6 bases of the junction left unmatched. This CDR3 has 15 amino acids. CDR3 loop: CASSTVGQGNSPLHF. CDR3 coding DNA: TGCGCCAGCAGCACCGTTGGACAGGGGAATTCACCCCTCCACTTT.

The chain is built from TRBV6-1 and TRBJ2-5; D possibly corresponds to TRBD2 (5 bases). The DNA end favors TRBJ2-7, so the J call may be wrong. Germline CDR1 MNHNS, CDR2 SASEGT. The CDR3 totals 15 residues. CDR3 in DNA: TGTGCCAGCAGTGCCTTACATTCGGGGTCCTACGAGCAGTACTTC. Protein product: CASSALHSGSYEQYF.

V and J are TRBV27 and TRBJ2-3; the match to TRBD2 covers 11 bases. Germline CDR1 MNHEY, CDR2 SMNVEV (reference sequence). The ends lost 3 bases at V and 0 bases at J; junction bases unmatched: 14. The CDR3 has 20 amino acids. CDR3 bases: TGTGCCAGCAGTTTGGGGTGGTGGCTAGCGGGGGGTAATAGCACAGATACGCAGTATTTT. Residues: CASSLGWWLAGGNSTDTQYF.

The rearrangement uses TRBV20-1 and TRBJ2-1; D is unclear. The V end lost 5 bases, the J end lost 4 bases, and 6 bases lay between the germline ends. From germline, CDR1 is DFQATT and CDR2 SNEGSKA (reference sequence). The CDR3 spans 11 residues. In nucleotides, the CDR3 is TGCAGTGCTCCCTCATACAATGAGCAGTTCTTC. It codes for CSAPSYNEQFF.

This clone has just one count. The chain is built from TRBV9 and TRBJ1-2, with a weak D call TRBD1 (5 bases). Trimming cost V 3 bases and J 0 bases, with 12 bases left between them. Germline CDR1 and CDR2: SGDLS and YYNGEE. The CDR3 consists of 15 residues. For the CDR3, the DNA is TGTGCCAGCAGCGACCGGGACGGAACTAACTATGGCTACACCTTC. Its translation is CASSDRDGTNYGYTF.

The V gene is TRBV20-1, the J gene TRBJ2-4, with D uncertain. Deletions cut 3 bases from V and 7 bases from J, with 7 bases between. The germline gives CDR1 DFQATT, CDR2 SNEGSKA (reference sequence). CDR3 size: 11 residues. The chain's CDR3 is CSASGANIQYF. The DNA for the CDR3 is TGCAGTGCTAGTGGAGCGAACATTCAGTACTTC.

The chain employs TRBV28 and TRBJ2-7; TRBD2 might be the D (6 bases). Germline lookup yields CDR1 MDHEN and CDR2 SYDVKM. The CDR3 has 15 amino acids. Trimming pared 3 bases from V and 6 bases from J, leaving 18 bases between. This CDR3 reads CASSFRAEGFREQYF. Here the CDR3 DNA reads TGTGCCAGCAGTTTTCGGGCGGAGGGATTTCGCGAGCAGTACTTC.

The rearrangement uses TRBV19 and TRBJ2-1, with D possibly TRBD1 on 6 matching bases. Per germline, CDR1 LNHDA and CDR2 SQIVND (reference sequence). V lost 5 bases and J 7 bases, leaving 12 bases between the germline ends. The CDR3 totals 13 residues. The CDR3 here is CASSPGHWNEQFF. In nucleotides, the CDR3 is TGTGCCAGTAGTCCGGGACATTGGAATGAGCAGTTCTTC.

The J gene is TRBJ2-2, the V gene TRBV7-9; 14 nucleotides line up with TRBD2. J lost 4 bases, V lost 5 bases, and 0 bases had no gene match. Germline loops: CDR1 SEHNR, CDR2 FQNEAQ (reference sequence). The CDR3 loop spans 15 amino acids. This CDR3 is CASSGTSGGTGELFF. The CDR3 nucleotides are TGTGCCAGCAGCGGGACTAGCGGGGGCACCGGGGAGCTGTTTTTT.

CDR3 nucleotides: TGTGCCAGTAGTTCAATTTGGACAGTGAACACCGGGGAGCTGTTTTTT. It encodes CASSSIWTVNTGELFF. The chain combines TRBV19 with TRBJ2-2; D is perhaps TRBD1 (6 bases). CDR3 length: 16 residues. Germline V gene sequence: CDR1 LNHDA, CDR2 SQIVND (reference sequence). V shed 5 bases and J shed 1 base, with 14 bases lying between them.

The V call is TRBV10-3, the J call TRBJ1-1; D gene uncertain. The CDR3 sequence is 13 residues long. Germline CDR1 is ENHRY and CDR2 is SYGVKD. V lost 3 bases, J lost 6 bases, and 11 bases lay in between. CDR3 nucleotides: TGTGCCATCAGTGAAACAGCGACCGCTGAAGCTTTCTTT. This gives the protein CAISETATAEAFF.